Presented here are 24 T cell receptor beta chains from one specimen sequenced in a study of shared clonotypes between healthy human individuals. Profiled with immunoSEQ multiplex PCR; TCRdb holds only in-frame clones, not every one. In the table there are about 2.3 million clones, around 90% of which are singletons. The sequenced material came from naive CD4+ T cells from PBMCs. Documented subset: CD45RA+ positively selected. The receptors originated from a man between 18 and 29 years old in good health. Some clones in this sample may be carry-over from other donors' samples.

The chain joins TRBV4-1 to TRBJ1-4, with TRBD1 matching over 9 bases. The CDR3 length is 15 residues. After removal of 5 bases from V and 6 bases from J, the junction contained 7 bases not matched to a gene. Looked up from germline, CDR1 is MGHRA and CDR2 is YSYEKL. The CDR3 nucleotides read TGCGCCAGCAGCGGGCACCGGGACAGGGATGAAAAACTGTTTTTT. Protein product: CASSGHRDRDEKLFF.

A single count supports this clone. CDR3 coding DNA: TGTGCCAGCAGCTTTAGGGGGATTAATGAAAAACTGTTTTTT. This encodes CASSFRGINEKLFF. The chain uses TRBV5-4 and TRBJ1-4, with D possibly matching TRBD1 (6 bases). Germline CDR1 SGHNT, CDR2 YYREEE (reference sequence). The V end was cut by 2 bases, the J end by 4 bases, with 9 bases between. This CDR3 has 14 amino acids.

In nucleotides, the CDR3 is TGCGCCAGCAGCTTGTGGGCGTCCAACACTGAAGCTTTCTTT. Residues: CASSLWASNTEAFF. The V call is TRBV5-1, the J call TRBJ1-1, with D uncertain. The V end was cut by 1 base, the J end by 2 bases, with 9 bases between. CDR1 and CDR2 (germline): SGHRS, YFSETQ. The CDR3 contains 14 residues.

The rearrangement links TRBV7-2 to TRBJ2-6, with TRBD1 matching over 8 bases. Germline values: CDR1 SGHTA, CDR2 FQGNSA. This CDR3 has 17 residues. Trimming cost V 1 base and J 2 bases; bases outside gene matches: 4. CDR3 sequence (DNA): TGTGCCAGCAGCTTAGTTGCGGGACAGGCTGGGGCCAACGTCCTGACTTTC. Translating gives CASSLVAGQAGANVLTF. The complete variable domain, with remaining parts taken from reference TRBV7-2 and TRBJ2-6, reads GAGVSQSPSNKVTEKGKDVELRCDPISGHTALYWYRQSLGQGLEFLIYFQGNSAPDKSGLPSDRFSAERTGGSVSTLTIQRTQQEDSAVYLCASSLVAGQAGANVLTFGAGSRLTVL.

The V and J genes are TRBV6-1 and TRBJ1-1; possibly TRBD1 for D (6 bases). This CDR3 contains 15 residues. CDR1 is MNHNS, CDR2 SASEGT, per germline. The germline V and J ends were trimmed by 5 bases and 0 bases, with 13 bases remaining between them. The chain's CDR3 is CASSHPGQVNTEAFF. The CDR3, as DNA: TGTGCCAGCAGTCACCCGGGACAAGTGAACACTGAAGCTTTCTTT.

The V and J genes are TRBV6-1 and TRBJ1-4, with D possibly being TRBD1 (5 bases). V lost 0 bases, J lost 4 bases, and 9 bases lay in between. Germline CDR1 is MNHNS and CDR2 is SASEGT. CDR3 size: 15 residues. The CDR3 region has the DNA TGTGCCAGCAGTGAAGCGCCGGGGGTTAATGAAAAACTGTTTTTT. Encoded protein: CASSEAPGVNEKLFF.

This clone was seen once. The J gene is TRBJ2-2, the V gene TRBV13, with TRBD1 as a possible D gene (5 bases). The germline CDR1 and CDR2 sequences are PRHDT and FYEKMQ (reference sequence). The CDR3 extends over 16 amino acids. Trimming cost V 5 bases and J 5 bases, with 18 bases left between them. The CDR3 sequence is CASSHPSGRGTGELFF. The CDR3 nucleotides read TGTGCCAGCAGCCACCCGAGTGGTAGGGGTACCGGGGAGCTGTTTTTT.

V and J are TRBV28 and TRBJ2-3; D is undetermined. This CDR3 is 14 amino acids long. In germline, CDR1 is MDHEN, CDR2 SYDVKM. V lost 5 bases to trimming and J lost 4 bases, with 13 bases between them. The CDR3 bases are TGTGCCAGCAGTACTCATCCCAGCGCAGATACGCAGTATTTT. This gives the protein CASSTHPSADTQYF.

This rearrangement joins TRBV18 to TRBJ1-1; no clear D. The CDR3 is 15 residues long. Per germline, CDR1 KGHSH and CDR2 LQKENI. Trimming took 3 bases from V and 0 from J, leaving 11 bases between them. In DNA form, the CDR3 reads TGTGCCAGCTCACCCTCCTCCCCTCTGAACACTGAAGCTTTCTTT. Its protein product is CASSPSSPLNTEAFF.

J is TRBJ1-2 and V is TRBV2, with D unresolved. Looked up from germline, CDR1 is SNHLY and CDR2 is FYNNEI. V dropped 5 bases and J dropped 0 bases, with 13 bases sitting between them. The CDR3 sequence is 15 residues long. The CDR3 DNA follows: TGTGCCAGCAGTAAACGGACGGAATCTAACTATGGCTACACCTTC. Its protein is CASSKRTESNYGYTF.

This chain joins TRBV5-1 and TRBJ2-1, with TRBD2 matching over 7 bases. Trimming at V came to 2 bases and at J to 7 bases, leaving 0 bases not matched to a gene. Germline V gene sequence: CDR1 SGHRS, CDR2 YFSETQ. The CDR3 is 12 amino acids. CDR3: CASSFSGNEQFF. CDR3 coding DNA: TGCGCCAGCAGCTTTAGCGGGAATGAGCAGTTCTTC.

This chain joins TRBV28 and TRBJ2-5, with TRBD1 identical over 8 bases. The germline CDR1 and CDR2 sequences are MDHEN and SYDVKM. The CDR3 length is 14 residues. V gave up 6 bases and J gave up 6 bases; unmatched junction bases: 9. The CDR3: CASSTPDRVKTQYF. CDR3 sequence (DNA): TGTGCCAGCAGCACACCGGACAGGGTAAAGACCCAGTACTTC.

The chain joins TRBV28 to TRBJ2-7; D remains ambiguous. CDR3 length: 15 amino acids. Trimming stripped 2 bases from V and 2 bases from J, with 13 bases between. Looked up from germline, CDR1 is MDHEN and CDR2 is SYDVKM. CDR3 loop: CASSLKGSSTYEQYF. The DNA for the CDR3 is TGTGCCAGCAGTTTAAAGGGTTCCTCCACCTACGAGCAGTACTTC.

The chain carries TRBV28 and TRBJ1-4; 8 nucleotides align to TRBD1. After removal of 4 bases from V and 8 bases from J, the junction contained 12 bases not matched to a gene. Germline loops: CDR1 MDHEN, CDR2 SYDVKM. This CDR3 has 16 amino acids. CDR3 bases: TGTGCCAGCAGTTCGAGTTTACAGGGGGATAGGGAAAAACTGTTTTTT. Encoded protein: CASSSSLQGDREKLFF.

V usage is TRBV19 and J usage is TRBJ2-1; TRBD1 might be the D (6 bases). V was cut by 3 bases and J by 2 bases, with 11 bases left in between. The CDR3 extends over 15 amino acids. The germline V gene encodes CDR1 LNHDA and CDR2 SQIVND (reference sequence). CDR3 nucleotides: TGTGCCAGTAGTATTGCGACAGGAACCTACAATGAGCAGTTCTTC. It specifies CASSIATGTYNEQFF.

Here the CDR3 reads CATSRTANNQPQHF. In DNA, the CDR3 is TGTGCCACCAGCAGGACGGCAAATAATCAGCCCCAGCATTTT. The chain is built from TRBV15 and TRBJ1-5; D call uncertain. Germline CDR1 LNHNV, CDR2 YYDKDF (reference sequence). CDR3 length equals 14 residues. V lost 3 bases, J lost 4 bases, and 10 bases lay in between.

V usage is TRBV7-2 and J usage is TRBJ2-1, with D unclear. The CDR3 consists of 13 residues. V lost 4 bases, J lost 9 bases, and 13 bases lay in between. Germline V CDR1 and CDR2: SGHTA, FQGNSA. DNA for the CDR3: TGTGCCAGCAGCTACCTTCGTCGCGGTGAGCAGTTCTTC. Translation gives CASSYLRRGEQFF.

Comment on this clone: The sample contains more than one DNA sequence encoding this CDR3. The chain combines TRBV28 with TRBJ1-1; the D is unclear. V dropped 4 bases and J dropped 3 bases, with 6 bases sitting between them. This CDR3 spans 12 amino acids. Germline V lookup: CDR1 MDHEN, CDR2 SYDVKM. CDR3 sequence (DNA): TGTGCCAGCAGTTCGTTATACACTGAAGCTTTCTTT. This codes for CASSSLYTEAFF.

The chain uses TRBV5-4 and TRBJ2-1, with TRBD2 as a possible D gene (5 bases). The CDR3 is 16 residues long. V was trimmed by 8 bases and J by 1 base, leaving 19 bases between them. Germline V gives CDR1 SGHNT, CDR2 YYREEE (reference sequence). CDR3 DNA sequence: TGTGCCAGTTATTCACGGTCTACGGGGTCCTACAATGAGCAGTTCTTC. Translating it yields CASYSRSTGSYNEQFF.

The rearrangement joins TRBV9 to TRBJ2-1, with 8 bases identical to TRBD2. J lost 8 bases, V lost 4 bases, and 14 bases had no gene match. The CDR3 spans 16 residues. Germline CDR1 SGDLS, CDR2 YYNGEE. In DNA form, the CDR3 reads TGTGCCAGCAGCTACTCCGGGACTAGTACCCCCGATGAGCAGTTCTTC. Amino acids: CASSYSGTSTPDEQFF.

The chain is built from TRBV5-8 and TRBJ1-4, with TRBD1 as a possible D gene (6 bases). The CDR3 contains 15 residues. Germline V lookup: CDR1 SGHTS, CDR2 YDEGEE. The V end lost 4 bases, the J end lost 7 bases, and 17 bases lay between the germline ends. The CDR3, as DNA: TGTGCCAGCAGCCCGAGACAGGCGGGACTTGAAAAACTGTTTTTT. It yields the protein CASSPRQAGLEKLFF.

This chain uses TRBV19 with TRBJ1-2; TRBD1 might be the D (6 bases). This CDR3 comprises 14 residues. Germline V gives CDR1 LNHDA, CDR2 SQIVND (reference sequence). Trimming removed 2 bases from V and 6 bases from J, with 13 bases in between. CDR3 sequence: CASSIIRGGDGYTF. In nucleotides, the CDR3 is TGTGCCAGTAGTATAATCAGGGGAGGCGATGGCTACACCTTC. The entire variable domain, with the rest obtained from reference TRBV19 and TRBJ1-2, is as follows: DGGITQSPKYLFRKEGQNVTLSCEQNLNHDAMYWYRQDPGQGLRLIYYSQIVNDFQKGDIAEGYSVSREKKESFPLTVTSAQKNPTAFYLCASSIIRGGDGYTFGSGTRLTVV.

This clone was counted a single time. CDR3 nucleotides: TGCGCCAGCAGCCAAGCCCCGACAGGGTCCGGAAACACCATATATTTT. Translating gives CASSQAPTGSGNTIYF. The rearrangement uses TRBV4-1 and TRBJ1-3; TRBD1 matches 7 bases. V trimming: 1 base; J trimming: 4 bases; junction bases outside the gene matches: 7. From germline, CDR1 is MGHRA and CDR2 YSYEKL. The CDR3 runs to 16 residues.

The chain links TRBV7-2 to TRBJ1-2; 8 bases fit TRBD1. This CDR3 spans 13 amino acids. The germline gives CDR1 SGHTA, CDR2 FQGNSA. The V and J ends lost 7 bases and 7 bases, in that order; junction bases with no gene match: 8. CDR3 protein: CASTLTDRAGYTF. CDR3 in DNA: TGTGCCAGCACGCTAACGGACAGGGCTGGCTACACCTTC.